Listed below are T cell receptor beta chains from one sample, sequenced in a study of blood T cell repertoires in COVID-19. Clones were read by immunoSEQ multiplex PCR, and TCRdb kept only the in-frame ones, dropping some. The sample lists about 300,000 clones, about nine tenths occurring once. The sample consisted of PBMCs or T cells enriched from blood (not recorded which). Receptor source: a woman aged 50 to 60 who had been exposed to COVID-19. The conserved cysteine and the conserved F or W are not part of the CDR3 here. Fields, in order: V gene, J gene, D gene, CDR3 protein. A D gene is named only where the DNA matches it firmly.

>TRBV9|TRBJ1-2|-
ASSAKTGTLYGYT
>TRBV5-4|TRBJ2-2|-
ASSLAEAYTGELF
>TRBV18|TRBJ1-5|TRBD1
ASSPGQGNQPQH
>TRBV7-9|TRBJ2-7|-
ASSYPPGAEQY
>TRBV6-5|TRBJ1-6|-
ASAGSYNSPLH
>TRBV4-1|TRBJ2-3|-
ASSQVALVTQY
>TRBV5-1|TRBJ1-2|-
ASSQGSTNRAYGYT
>TRBV7-2|TRBJ1-2|-
ASSLVVVYGYT
>TRBV4-2|TRBJ2-1|TRBD2
ASSQWGGSSYNEQF
>TRBV7-6|TRBJ2-1|-
ASSLRVGSYNEQF
>TRBV3-1/TRBV3-2|TRBJ2-1|-
ASSQDYADIRFNEQF
>TRBV9|TRBJ1-1|-
ASSVGDRLNTEAF
>TRBV7-2|TRBJ1-3|-
ASSLKSRGVGVAGNTIY
>TRBV27|TRBJ2-1|TRBD1
ASSLSILDRDDYNEQF
>TRBV14|TRBJ1-4|-
ASKRKPGDEKLF
>TRBV15|TRBJ1-3|TRBD1
ATSRAWGQGSSGNTIY
>TRBV6-5|TRBJ1-2|TRBD1
ASTRYRGGNGYT
>TRBV5-4|TRBJ2-1|-
ASSARPPLADNEQSQF
>TRBV7-9|TRBJ2-7|TRBD2
ASSLNSGNYEQY
>TRBV13|TRBJ2-1|TRBD2
ASSPGGGFNEQF
>TRBV4-1|TRBJ2-5|TRBD2
ASSQRTGLAGGTQY
>TRBV7-9|TRBJ1-5|TRBD1
ASSLSPLTGLHQPQH
>TRBV4-2|TRBJ2-5|-
ASSQAHSAQETQY
>TRBV19|TRBJ1-5|-
ASSSQGNSNQPQH
>TRBV10-1|TRBJ1-2|-
ASSEEQSNYGYT
>TRBV4-1|TRBJ1-1|-
ASSYEQGTQAF
>TRBV9|TRBJ2-1|TRBD2
ASSPGGAGYNEQF
>TRBV3-1/TRBV3-2|TRBJ2-7|-
ASSPSQGLYEQY
>TRBV24-1|TRBJ1-5|TRBD1
ATSLGTGRNQPQH
>TRBV7-7|TRBJ2-5|TRBD2
ASSMGLAGGETQY
>TRBV4-2|TRBJ1-5|-
ASSQAQAVSNQPQH
>TRBV5-4|TRBJ2-3|-
ASSGKESPSTDTQY
>TRBV19|TRBJ2-2|TRBD2
ASRAFLSGANTGELF
>TRBV27|TRBJ1-2|-
ASSFRLGVGGYT
>TRBV18|TRBJ1-3|-
ASSPPGGKAAGNTIY
>TRBV3-1/TRBV3-2|TRBJ1-6|TRBD1
ASSQTGTGGGSPLH
>TRBV28|TRBJ1-2|-
ASSFRDTRIYGYT
>TRBV21-1|TRBJ2-7|-
ASSKLFRARGVPLYEQY
>TRBV18|TRBJ1-5|TRBD1
ASSPTGGPGQPQH
>TRBV7-2|TRBJ2-3|-
ASSLAASSAVHTQY
>TRBV7-2|TRBJ1-1|-
ASSLQGMNTEAF
>TRBV7-8|TRBJ1-3|TRBD1
ASSPWTGNGRNTIY
>TRBV6-2/TRBV6-3|TRBJ2-7|TRBD1
ASSPGQGNYEQY
>TRBV2|TRBJ1-5|-
ASSSGAEIDSNQPQH
>TRBV7-2|TRBJ2-1|TRBD2
ASSSGTSGNEQF
>TRBV5-1|TRBJ2-2|-
ASSLDLGLAGELF
>TRBV4-2|TRBJ2-3|TRBD2
ASSQDLASGGAADTQY
>TRBV11-2|TRBJ2-7|TRBD1
ASSLPGVQGAWGYEQY
>TRBV15|TRBJ1-1|-
ATSRAVNTEAF
>TRBV5-4|TRBJ1-3|TRBD1
ASSYGTDGNTIY
>TRBV4-1|TRBJ2-2|-
ASSPPHGAGTGELF
>TRBV19|TRBJ1-5|-
ASKSGRVNSNQPQH
>TRBV3-1/TRBV3-2|TRBJ2-7|-
ASSQDPGVEGEQY
>TRBV30|TRBJ2-7|-
AWMGEYEQY
>TRBV28|TRBJ1-5|-
ASSLLWSSNQPQH
>TRBV5-1|TRBJ1-4|TRBD1
ASSASANRGNEKLF
>TRBV5-1|TRBJ1-4|-
ASSLTQQSSTNEKLF